This entry describes one T cell receptor beta chain. Its specificity is not known. The sample comes from a study of Graves' ophthalmopathy and Graves' hyperthyroidism. Study observations and caveats: Sensitivity reached 85% to 90% and specificity 81.08% for a 13-signature model separating ophthalmopathy from stable hyperthyroidism.

Investigators amplified TCR beta CDR3 regions from RNA transcripts. Amplification began with first-round RT-PCR using HTBI primers, then second-round multiplex PCR was performed. One entry per CDR3 protein results from TCRdb running MiXCR on the multiplex PCR reads. The table lists roughly 400,000 distinct CDR3 sequences, about 16% of them singletons. The CDR3 has 16 residues. The germline V gene encodes CDR1 MNHEY and CDR2 SVGAGI. V was pared by 4 bases and J by 5 bases, with 20 bases between. Ophthalmopathy in the donors was of moderate-to-severe activity, with CAS ≥3, NOSPECS ≥4 and duration under 3 months.

The TCR comes from a woman between 18 and 29 years old with Graves' ophthalmopathy. This sequence joins TRBV6-5 and TRBJ1-1; the D gene is possibly TRBD1 (6 bases). Sample: peripheral blood. Here the CDR3 reads CASSLTWGSGETEAFF. The CDR3 nucleotides are TGTGCCAGCAGTTTGACCTGGGGATCAGGGGAGACTGAAGCTTTCTTT.